The 18 T cell receptor beta chains below were found in one sample sequenced in a study of long-term antiretroviral therapy in people with HIV (dated 2022 in TCRdb). The immunoSEQ hsTCRB v3.0 assay was used at survey level resolution to sequence the TRB variable region. Not all clones reach the TCRdb copy of this immuneACCESS table, which keeps in-frame sequences only. Checked studies attribute under half of the gap to unresolved V genes and leave the rest unexplained. The sample table holds about 20,000 clones, of which approximately 80% were seen once. The leading ten clones occupy approximately 12% of the sample. The sequences come from unsorted PBMCs, collected 0.2 years after starting antiretroviral therapy. These receptors were obtained from a woman aged 35 to 49 with HIV.

The rearrangement uses TRBV10-3 and TRBJ2-3; D remains unclear. V was cut by 4 bases and J by 4 bases, with 9 bases left in between. The CDR3 is made up of 13 amino acids. Germline assignment: CDR1 ENHRY and CDR2 SYGVKD. The CDR3 nucleotides are TGTGCCATCAGTGGCCTCCGGTCAGATACGCAGTATTTT. Translating gives CAISGLRSDTQYF.

The rearrangement joins TRBV29-1 to TRBJ1-2; D not resolved. With 4 bases removed from V and 8 bases from J, the gap between germline ends came to 17 bases. Per germline, CDR1 SQVTM and CDR2 ANQGSEA. CDR3 size: 13 residues. The CDR3 DNA is TGCAGCGTTGTTCCCGGGGTTTTACGGGGCTACACCTTC. This encodes CSVVPGVLRGYTF.

The chain joins TRBV11-2 to TRBJ2-7, with D possibly being TRBD1 (8 bases). The CDR3 is 15 residues long. Germline loops: CDR1 SGHAT, CDR2 FQNNGV. Deletions cut 3 bases from V and 0 bases from J, with 12 bases between. The chain's CDR3 is CASSFYRGGSYEQYF. CDR3 in DNA: TGTGCCAGCAGCTTCTACAGGGGGGGCTCCTACGAGCAGTACTTC.

The chain couples TRBV5-4 to TRBJ2-1; D remains unclear. Germline CDR1 is SGHNT and CDR2 is YYREEE (reference sequence). The CDR3 totals 15 residues. V was trimmed by 4 bases and J by 2 bases, leaving 13 bases between them. The CDR3 DNA is TGTGCCAGCAGCCCTAGAGAGGATACCTACAATGAGCAGTTCTTC. It codes for CASSPREDTYNEQFF.

V and J are TRBV7-6 and TRBJ2-7; 8 bases fit TRBD2. Germline trimming cut 3 bases from V and 7 bases from J; bases unmatched to any gene: 11. Germline assignment: CDR1 SGHVS and CDR2 FNYEAQ. The CDR3 runs to 15 residues. DNA for the CDR3: TGTGCCAGCAGCTTCCGGGAGGGCCTTCTCGGGGAGCAGTACTTC. It translates to CASSFREGLLGEQYF.

This chain joins TRBV6-5 and TRBJ1-1; D is ambiguous. V dropped 4 bases and J dropped 0 bases, with 6 bases sitting between them. Germline V gene sequence: CDR1 MNHEY, CDR2 SVGAGI. There are 13 residues in the CDR3. The chain's CDR3 is CASSLGLNTEAFF. As DNA, the CDR3 is TGTGCCAGCAGTTTAGGCCTGAACACTGAAGCTTTCTTT.

This rearrangement joins TRBV5-5 to TRBJ2-7, with 8 bases lining up with TRBD2. Germline trimming cut 3 bases from V and 5 bases from J; bases unmatched to any gene: 13. The length of the CDR3 is 16 residues. The germline CDR1 and CDR2 sequences are SGHKS and YYEKEE (reference sequence). CDR3 DNA sequence: TGTGCCAGCAGCTGGGTTGCGGCGGGAGGTAAGGACGAGCAGTACTTC. It encodes CASSWVAAGGKDEQYF. Drawing the rest from reference TRBV5-5 and TRBJ2-7, the complete variable domain is DAGVTQSPTHLIKTRGQQVTLRCSPISGHKSVSWYQQVLGQGPQFIFQYYEKEERGRGNFPDRFSARQFPNYSSELNVNALLLGDSALYLCASSWVAAGGKDEQYFGPGTRLTVT.

This clone was observed a few times. In nucleotides, the CDR3 is TGTGCTAGTGGTTTGGTACCCCTAGCGGGGAAGGAGACCCAGTACTTC. Translating it yields CASGLVPLAGKETQYF. The genes are TRBV12-5 and TRBJ2-5; 9 bases are shared with TRBD2. The ends lost 0 bases at V and 5 bases at J; junction bases unmatched: 7. From germline, CDR1 is LGHNT and CDR2 FRNRAP. CDR3 length: 16 amino acids.

Written as DNA, the CDR3 is TGCAGCGTAACCGGGACAGGGGGCGGTGGCTACGAGCAGTACTTC. It specifies CSVTGTGGGGYEQYF. The chain combines TRBV29-1 with TRBJ2-7; 12 nucleotides align to TRBD1. Germline-derived CDR1 and CDR2 are SQVTM and ANQGSEA. J lost 3 bases, V lost 6 bases, and 9 bases had no gene match. The CDR3 totals 15 residues.

The rearrangement joins TRBV2 to TRBJ2-7; 10 bases agree with TRBD2. Germline lookup yields CDR1 SNHLY and CDR2 FYNNEI. CDR3 length equals 14 residues. V trimming: 5 bases; J trimming: 6 bases; junction bases outside the gene matches: 7. The CDR3 spells CASSPPSGRSEQYF. The CDR3 nucleotides read TGTGCCAGCAGTCCTCCTAGCGGGAGAAGCGAGCAGTACTTC. The full variable domain, with the rest looked up from reference TRBV2 and TRBJ2-7, is EPEVTQTPSHQVTQMGQEVILRCVPISNHLYFYWYRQILGQKVEFLVSFYNNEISEKSEIFDDQFSVERPDGSNFTLKIRSTKLEDSAMYFCASSPPSGRSEQYFGPGTRLTVT.

V usage is TRBV27 and J usage is TRBJ1-5; D gene ambiguous. From germline, CDR1 is MNHEY and CDR2 SMNVEV (reference sequence). CDR3 length: 13 residues. Trimming removed 6 bases from V and 9 bases from J, with 15 bases in between. CDR3 nucleotide sequence: TGTGCCAGCAGCCCACGACCCCGACGGCCCCAGCATTTT. Encoded protein: CASSPRPRRPQHF.

V gene TRBV5-1 combines with J gene TRBJ2-7; TRBD2 matches 8 bases. V lost 7 bases to trimming and J lost 1 base; unmatched junction nucleotides: 7. CDR1 and CDR2 (germline): SGHRS, YFSETQ. CDR3 size: 14 residues. The CDR3 DNA reads TGCGCCAGCGCACGGGAGGGGTTTTCCTACGAGCAGTACTTC. It translates to CASAREGFSYEQYF.

The chain links TRBV5-6 to TRBJ1-2, with D uncertain. Deletions cut 2 bases from V and 6 bases from J, with 8 bases between. The CDR3 length is 12 residues. CDR1 SGHDT and CDR2 YYEEEE come from the germline V gene. In DNA form, the CDR3 reads TGTGCCAGCAGCTTTTGGCAGGATGGCTACACCTTC. Translation: CASSFWQDGYTF. The full variable domain, with the rest looked up from reference TRBV5-6 and TRBJ1-2, is DAGVTQSPTHLIKTRGQQVTLRCSPKSGHDTVSWYQQALGQGPQFIFQYYEEEERQRGNFPDRFSGHQFPNYSSELNVNALLLGDSALYLCASSFWQDGYTFGSGTRLTVV.

This chain links TRBV6-1 with TRBJ2-7; D uncertain. CDR3 length: 15 amino acids. Per germline, CDR1 MNHNS and CDR2 SASEGT. Trimming shortened V by 2 bases and J by 0 bases, and 11 bases separated the two germline ends. The CDR3: CASSEFPPSSYEQYF. DNA for the CDR3: TGTGCCAGCAGTGAATTTCCACCAAGCTCCTACGAGCAGTACTTC.

The table lists this clone with a few counts. The genes are TRBV15 and TRBJ1-5; no definite D call. V dropped 1 base and J dropped 0 bases, with 7 bases sitting between them. The CDR3 sequence is 15 residues long. Looked up from germline, CDR1 is LNHNV and CDR2 is YYDKDF (reference sequence). The CDR3 here is CATSRGVYSNQPQHF. DNA for the CDR3: TGTGCCACCAGCAGAGGGGTGTATAGCAATCAGCCCCAGCATTTT. Complete variable domain (other parts from reference TRBV15 and TRBJ1-5): DAMVIQNPRYQVTQFGKPVTLSCSQTLNHNVMYWYQQKSSQAPKLLFHYYDKDFNNEADTPDNFQSRRPNTSFCFLDIRSPGLGDTAMYLCATSRGVYSNQPQHFGDGTRLSIL.

The J gene is TRBJ2-5, the V gene TRBV19; TRBD1 matches 7 bases. V shed 7 bases and J 4 bases; nucleotides not matched to a gene: 3. Per germline, CDR1 LNHDA and CDR2 SQIVND (reference sequence). The CDR3 runs 12 residues. The CDR3 region is CASTSGGETQYF. DNA for the CDR3: TGTGCCAGTACATCAGGGGGAGAGACCCAGTACTTC.

The sample holds one count of this clone. The chain recombines TRBV5-1 with TRBJ2-1; TRBD1 or TRBD2 may be the D gene (5 bases each). V was trimmed by 2 bases and J by 13 bases, leaving 16 bases between them. The CDR3 has 13 residues. The germline V gene has CDR1 SGHRS and CDR2 YFSETQ. The CDR3 DNA sequence: TGCGCCAGCAGCTTTTTAGGGGACCGGGACCAGTTCTTC. It codes for CASSFLGDRDQFF.

V usage is TRBV7-9 and J usage is TRBJ1-2; TRBD1 is a possible D gene (6 bases). Germline CDR1 SEHNR, CDR2 FQNEAQ (reference sequence). Trimming pared 5 bases from V and 5 bases from J, leaving 15 bases between. This CDR3 has 14 residues. CDR3 nucleotide sequence: TGTGCCAGCAGCGAAACCGGGGGCGGGTATGGCTACACCTTC. It codes for CASSETGGGYGYTF.